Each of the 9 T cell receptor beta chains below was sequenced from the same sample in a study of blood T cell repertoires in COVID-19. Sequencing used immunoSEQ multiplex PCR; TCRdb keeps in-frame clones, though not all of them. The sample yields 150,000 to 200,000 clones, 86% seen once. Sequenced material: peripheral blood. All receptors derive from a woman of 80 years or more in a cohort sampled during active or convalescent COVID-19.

The CDR3 coding sequence is TGCGCCAGCGTATTACGGGACAACTCCTACAATGAGCAGTTCTTC. This translates into CASVLRDNSYNEQFF. J is TRBJ2-1 and V is TRBV5-1; a possible D gene is TRBD1 (6 bases). The CDR3 spans 15 residues. Germline-derived CDR1 and CDR2 are SGHRS and YFSETQ. Trimming pared 7 bases from V and 0 bases from J, leaving 14 bases between.

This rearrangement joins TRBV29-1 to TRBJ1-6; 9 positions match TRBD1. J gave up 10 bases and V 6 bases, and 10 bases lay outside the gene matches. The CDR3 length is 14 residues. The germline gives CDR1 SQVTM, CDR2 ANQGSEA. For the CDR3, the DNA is TGCAGCGTCCGCCGGGACAGGGACCGCTCACCCCTCCACTTT. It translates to CSVRRDRDRSPLHF.

CDR3 amino acids: CASTDRGILGTGELFF. DNA of the CDR3: TGTGCCAGCACGGACAGGGGGATTTTAGGAACCGGGGAGCTGTTTTTT. The chain employs TRBV9 and TRBJ2-2; 10 positions agree with TRBD1. J was trimmed by 5 bases and V by 6 bases; bases with no gene match: 10. The CDR3 covers 16 residues. In germline, CDR1 is SGDLS, CDR2 YYNGEE.

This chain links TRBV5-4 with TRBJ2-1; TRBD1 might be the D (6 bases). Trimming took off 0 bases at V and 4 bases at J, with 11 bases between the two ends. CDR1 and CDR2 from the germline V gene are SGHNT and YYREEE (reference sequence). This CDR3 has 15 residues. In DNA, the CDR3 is TGTGCCAGCAGCTTGGTGGTGACAGGTTACAATGAGCAGTTCTTC. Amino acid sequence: CASSLVVTGYNEQFF.

CDR3 protein: CASSEGTSAYEQYV. In nucleotides, the CDR3 is TGCGCCAGCAGTGAAGGGACTAGTGCCTACGAGCAGTACGTC. This rearrangement joins TRBV10-2 to TRBJ2-7; 8 bases match TRBD2. This CDR3 spans 14 amino acids. The V segment lost 3 bases and the J segment 2 bases; nucleotides outside the gene matches: 3. CDR1 and CDR2 (germline): WSHSY, SAAADI.

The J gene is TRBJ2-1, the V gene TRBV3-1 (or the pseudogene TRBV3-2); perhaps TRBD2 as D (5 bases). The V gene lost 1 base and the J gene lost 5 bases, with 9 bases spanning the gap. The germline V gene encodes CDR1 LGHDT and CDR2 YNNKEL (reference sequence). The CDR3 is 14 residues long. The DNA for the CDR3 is TGTGCCAGCAGCCAAGCCGGGATCAACAATGAGCAGTTCTTC. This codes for CASSQAGINNEQFF.

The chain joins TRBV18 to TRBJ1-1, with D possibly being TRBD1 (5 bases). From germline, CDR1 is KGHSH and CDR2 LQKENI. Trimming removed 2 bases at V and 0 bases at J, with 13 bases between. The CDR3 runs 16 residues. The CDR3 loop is CASSPTGLGMNTEAFF. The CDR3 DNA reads TGTGCCAGCTCACCAACGGGACTAGGAATGAACACTGAAGCTTTCTTT. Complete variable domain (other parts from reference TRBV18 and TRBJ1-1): NAGVMQNPRHLVRRRGQEARLRCSPMKGHSHVYWYRQLPEEGLKFMVYLQKENIIDESGMPKERFSAEFPKEGPSILRIQQVVRGDSAAYFCASSPTGLGMNTEAFFGQGTRLTVV.

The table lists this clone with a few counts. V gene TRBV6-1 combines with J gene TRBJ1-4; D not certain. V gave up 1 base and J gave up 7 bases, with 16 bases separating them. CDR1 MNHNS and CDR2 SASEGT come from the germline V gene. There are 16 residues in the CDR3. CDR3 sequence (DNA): TGTGCCAGCAGTGAAGGCTCGGGCCCGCGGGGTGAAAAACTGTTTTTT. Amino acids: CASSEGSGPRGEKLFF.

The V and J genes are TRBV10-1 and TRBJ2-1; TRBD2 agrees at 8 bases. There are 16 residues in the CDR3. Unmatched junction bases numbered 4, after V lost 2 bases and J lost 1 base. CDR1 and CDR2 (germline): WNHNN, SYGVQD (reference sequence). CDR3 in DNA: TGCGCCAGCAGTGAGGTGAGCGGGAGTTCCTACAATGAGCAGTTCTTC. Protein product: CASSEVSGSSYNEQFF.